A selection of T cell receptor beta chains follows, all from one sample in a study of T cells after yellow fever vaccination. TCRdb recomputed calls from the 5' RACE reads with MiXCR, one row per CDR3 protein. Among approximately 130,000 distinct CDR3 sequences listed, 13% to 15% were seen once. Material: CD8+ T cells sorted from PBMCs, obtained 5 days after the yellow fever booster vaccination. These receptors were obtained from a man between 18 and 29 years old who received the YFV17D yellow fever vaccine. Both conserved end residues are part of each CDR3. D genes are given only for firm matches. Clone size is stated in some rows and not others, as once, few, many or a class when expanded.

>TRBV29-1|few|TRBJ2-7|TRBD1
CSVRAGGHEQYF
TGCAGCGTGAGGGCAGGGGGACACGAGCAGTACTTC
>TRBV12-3/TRBV12-4|-|TRBJ1-2|TRBD1
CASNPMAGQGDGYTF
TGTGCCAGCAACCCAATGGCGGGACAGGGCGATGGCTACACCTTC
>TRBV7-9|few|TRBJ2-1|TRBD2
CASSTTGLAIPNEQFF
TGTGCCAGCAGCACAACGGGACTAGCTATTCCCAATGAGCAGTTCTTC
>TRBV4-1|few|TRBJ1-1|-
CASSQDQGVDTEAFF
TGCGCCAGCAGCCAAGATCAAGGGGTAGACACTGAAGCTTTCTTT
>TRBV7-2|-|TRBJ1-2|-
CASSLGVIYGYTF
TGTGCCAGCAGCTTAGGGGTGATCTATGGCTACACCTTC
>TRBV7-9|few|TRBJ1-5|-
CASSLGGSLINQPQHF
TGTGCCAGCAGCTTAGGAGGGTCCCTTATCAATCAGCCCCAGCATTTT
>TRBV6-2/TRBV6-3|-|TRBJ1-5|-
CASSLGETSNQPQHF
TGTGCCAGCAGCCTTGGGGAAACTAGCAATCAGCCCCAGCATTTT
>TRBV6-6|-|TRBJ2-5|-
CASSTRRRETQYF
TGTGCCAGCAGTACACGCCGGAGGGAGACCCAGTACTTC
>TRBV5-1|few|TRBJ1-1|-
CASSLINTEAFF
TGCGCCAGCAGCTTAATAAACACTGAAGCTTTCTTT
>TRBV10-3|many|TRBJ2-2|-
CAIGEVARLNTGELFF
TGTGCCATCGGAGAGGTCGCGAGATTGAACACCGGGGAGCTGTTTTTT
>TRBV15|-|TRBJ1-1|TRBD1
CATQDRGNTEAFF
TGTGCCACCCAGGACAGGGGGAACACTGAAGCTTTCTTT
>TRBV3-1|-|TRBJ2-5|TRBD1
CASSQVPGQEEETQYF
TGTGCCAGCAGCCAAGTTCCGGGACAGGAGGAAGAGACCCAGTACTTC
>TRBV6-2/TRBV6-3|few|TRBJ2-1|TRBD2
CASSSWASGGTRYNEQFF
TGTGCCAGCAGTTCCTGGGCTAGCGGGGGGACTAGGTACAATGAGCAGTTCTTC
>TRBV5-1|-|TRBJ1-2|-
CASSDDGFRSVYGYTF
TGCGCCAGCAGCGACGACGGATTTCGCTCCGTTTATGGCTACACCTTC
>TRBV7-9|-|TRBJ2-3|TRBD1
CASSWGTGGTDTQYF
TGTGCCAGCAGCTGGGGGACAGGGGGCACAGATACGCAGTATTTT
>TRBV6-5|few|TRBJ1-1|TRBD1
CASSLKTGGPFEAFF
TGTGCCAGCAGTTTGAAGACAGGGGGCCCGTTTGAAGCTTTCTTT
>TRBV12-3/TRBV12-4|-|TRBJ2-5|TRBD2
CASSPEGLAGGQETQYF
TGTGCCAGCAGTCCCGAGGGACTAGCGGGGGGACAAGAGACCCAGTACTTC
>TRBV4-1|-|TRBJ1-2|TRBD1
CASSQFPGQSNYGYTF
TGCGCCAGCAGCCAATTTCCGGGACAGTCTAACTATGGCTACACCTTC
>TRBV6-2/TRBV6-3|-|TRBJ2-7|-
CASKYYTDIYEQYF
TGTGCCAGCAAGTATTACACGGATATCTATGAGCAGTACTTC
>TRBV7-6|-|TRBJ1-1|-
CASSFTANTEAFF
TGTGCCAGCAGCTTCACAGCCAACACTGAAGCTTTCTTT
>TRBV14|-|TRBJ2-6|-
CASSQKTVGANVLTF
TGTGCCAGCAGCCAAAAAACCGTCGGGGCCAACGTCCTGACTTTC
>TRBV6-2/TRBV6-3|few|TRBJ2-7|-
CAREALGAGEQYF
TGTGCCAGAGAGGCCTTAGGGGCCGGCGAGCAGTACTTC
>TRBV12-3/TRBV12-4|many|TRBJ1-3|TRBD1
CASGTGTGYGGNTIYF
TGTGCCAGCGGCACGGGGACAGGATACGGTGGAAACACCATATATTTT
>TRBV19|-|TRBJ1-5|-
CASSMLGEGQPQHF
TGTGCCAGTAGTATGTTGGGGGAGGGTCAGCCCCAGCATTTT
>TRBV6-5|-|TRBJ1-5|-
CASSFSTNQPQHF
TGTGCCAGCAGTTTTAGCACCAATCAGCCCCAGCATTTT
>TRBV20-1|few|TRBJ1-1|-
CSAGKTGVNTEAFF
TGCAGTGCTGGAAAGACAGGAGTGAACACTGAAGCTTTCTTT
>TRBV28|few|TRBJ1-6|-
CASHRPGPNPLPLHF
TGTGCCAGCCACCGGCCAGGGCCTAATCCGCTACCCCTCCACTTT
>TRBV20-1|-|TRBJ2-1|TRBD1
CSASFPDRGDHNEQFF
TGCAGTGCTAGTTTCCCCGACAGGGGGGACCACAATGAGCAGTTCTTC
>TRBV29-1|few|TRBJ2-1|TRBD1
CSVYRGNEQFF
TGCAGCGTCTACAGGGGCAATGAGCAGTTCTTC
>TRBV11-2|-|TRBJ2-5|TRBD1
CASSQLTGETFETQYF
TGTGCCAGCAGCCAATTGACAGGGGAAACTTTCGAGACCCAGTACTTC
>TRBV5-1|-|TRBJ2-3|-
CASRTTLRNTDTQYF
TGCGCCAGCCGCACGACCCTCAGGAACACAGATACGCAGTATTTT
>TRBV29-1|-|TRBJ2-3|-
CSVDRGDIDTQYF
TGCAGCGTTGACAGGGGGGATATCGATACGCAGTATTTT
>TRBV7-3|-|TRBJ2-1|-
CASSATPGQSSYNEQFF
TGTGCCAGCAGCGCCACCCCGGGCCAAAGCTCCTACAATGAGCAGTTCTTC
>TRBV20-1|few|TRBJ2-1|TRBD2
CSARGAGGLISYNEQFF
TGCAGTGCTAGAGGAGCGGGGGGGCTTATCTCCTACAATGAGCAGTTCTTC
>TRBV19|-|TRBJ2-2|TRBD1
CASSPWDRDTGELFF
TGTGCCAGTAGTCCTTGGGACAGGGACACCGGGGAGCTGTTTTTT
>TRBV7-6|-|TRBJ2-7|-
CASSLEAGHYEQYF
TGTGCCAGCAGCTTAGAAGCAGGGCACTACGAGCAGTACTTC
>TRBV27|-|TRBJ2-7|TRBD1
CASSPLGTDFYEQYF
TGTGCCAGCAGTCCTTTGGGGACAGACTTCTACGAGCAGTACTTC
>TRBV12-3/TRBV12-4|-|TRBJ2-1|TRBD1
CASSFPSTGGSYNEQFF
TGTGCCAGCAGTTTCCCATCGACAGGGGGCTCCTACAATGAGCAGTTCTTC
>TRBV28|few|TRBJ2-1|TRBD2
CATTPHTSGGALYEQFF
TGTGCGACGACCCCCCACACTAGCGGGGGGGCATTATATGAGCAGTTCTTC
>TRBV5-4|many|TRBJ2-1|-
CASSEQFKDEQFF
TGTGCCAGCAGTGAACAGTTCAAGGATGAGCAGTTCTTC
>TRBV11-2|few|TRBJ2-3|-
CASRPPWGAGADTQYF
TGTGCCAGCAGACCTCCATGGGGGGCTGGCGCAGATACGCAGTATTTT
>TRBV20-1|-|TRBJ1-2|-
CSARDSQGLNYGYTF
TGCAGTGCTAGAGATTCGCAGGGACTCAACTATGGCTACACCTTC
>TRBV12-3/TRBV12-4|few|TRBJ1-4|-
CASSPRANEKLFF
TGTGCCAGCAGTCCTCGGGCTAATGAAAAACTGTTTTTT
>TRBV5-1|-|TRBJ1-2|-
CASSLEGDYGYTF
TGCGCCAGCAGCTTGGAGGGGGACTATGGCTACACCTTC
>TRBV4-2|-|TRBJ1-1|-
CASSPERLMNTEAFF
TGTGCCAGCAGCCCAGAGAGGCTAATGAACACTGAAGCTTTCTTT
>TRBV7-7|-|TRBJ2-5|-
CASSQGDGVYQETQYF
TGTGCCAGCAGTCAAGGGGATGGGGTCTACCAAGAGACCCAGTACTTC
>TRBV7-6|few|TRBJ2-2|TRBD2
CASSLGLTSLTGELFF
TGTGCCAGCAGCTTGGGTCTGACTAGCTTAACCGGGGAGCTGTTTTTT
>TRBV19|-|TRBJ1-5|-
CASTGSMVQPQHF
TGTGCCAGTACTGGTTCTATGGTTCAGCCCCAGCATTTT
>TRBV27|-|TRBJ2-1|TRBD2
CASSALAGGGNEQFF
TGTGCCAGCTCGGCCCTGGCGGGGGGTGGTAATGAGCAGTTCTTC
>TRBV6-6|few|TRBJ1-3|-
CASSSEQGHGNTIYF
TGTGCCAGTTCCTCGGAACAGGGTCATGGAAACACCATATATTTT
>TRBV6-4|many|TRBJ1-5|TRBD1
CASSDGTGGNQPQHF
TGTGCCAGCAGTGACGGGACAGGGGGCAATCAGCCCCAGCATTTT
>TRBV12-3/TRBV12-4|-|TRBJ1-5|-
CASGTGGNQPQHF
TGTGCCAGCGGGACGGGGGGCAATCAGCCCCAGCATTTT
>TRBV7-9|-|TRBJ2-3|-
CASSWGGGHFSDTQYF
TGTGCCAGCAGCTGGGGCGGGGGCCATTTTTCCGATACGCAGTATTTT
>TRBV12-3/TRBV12-4|few|TRBJ2-7|-
CASSFIVREQYF
TGTGCCAGCAGTTTTATTGTACGCGAGCAGTACTTC
>TRBV7-9|-|TRBJ2-5|TRBD1
CASSLGGTGKETQYF
TGTGCCAGCAGCTTAGGAGGGACAGGGAAAGAGACCCAGTACTTC
>TRBV12-3/TRBV12-4|few|TRBJ2-3|-
CASSTRGGADTQYF
TGTGCCAGCAGCACTAGGGGTGGGGCAGATACGCAGTATTTT
>TRBV6-6|-|TRBJ2-5|-
CASSGTAGETQYF
TGTGCCAGCAGCGGGACAGCGGGGGAGACCCAGTACTTC
>TRBV5-1|many|TRBJ1-2|TRBD1
CASSYGQGYGYTF
TGCGCCAGCAGCTACGGACAGGGGTATGGCTACACCTTC
>TRBV5-1|-|TRBJ2-1|TRBD1
CASSAGQGDEQFF
TGCGCCAGCAGCGCTGGACAGGGGGATGAGCAGTTCTTC